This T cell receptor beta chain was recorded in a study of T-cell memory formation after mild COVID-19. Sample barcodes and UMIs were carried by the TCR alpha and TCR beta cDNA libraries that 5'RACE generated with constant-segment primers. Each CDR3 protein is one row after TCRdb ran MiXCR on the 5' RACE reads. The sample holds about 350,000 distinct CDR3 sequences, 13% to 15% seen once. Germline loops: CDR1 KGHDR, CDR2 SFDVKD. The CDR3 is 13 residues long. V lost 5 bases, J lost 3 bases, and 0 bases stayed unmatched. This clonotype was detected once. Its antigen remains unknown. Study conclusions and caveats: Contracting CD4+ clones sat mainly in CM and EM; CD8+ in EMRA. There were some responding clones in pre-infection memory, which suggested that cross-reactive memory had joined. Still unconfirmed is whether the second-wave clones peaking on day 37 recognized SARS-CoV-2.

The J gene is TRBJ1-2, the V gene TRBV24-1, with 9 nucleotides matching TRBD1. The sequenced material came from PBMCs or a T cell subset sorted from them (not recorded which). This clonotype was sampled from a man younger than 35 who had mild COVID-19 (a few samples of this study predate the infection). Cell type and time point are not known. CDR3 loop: CATSGTGDYGYTF. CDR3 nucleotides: TGTGCCACCAGTGGGACAGGGGACTATGGCTACACCTTC.